Detailed here is one T cell receptor (beta chain). The antigen remains undetermined. Here immunoSEQ multiplex PCR was the method, and the copy in TCRdb shows in-frame clones only, minus some. The data hold 140,000 or so clones, with 80% to 90% observed a single time. The entry originates in a study of T cell responses to AZD1222 COVID-19 vaccine. Study overall: Pooled together were second doses at about 4 or about 12 weeks.

General study points: Spike-specific TCR breadth and depth rose after two AZD1222 doses. The study identified only five to seven AZD1222 recipients as seropositive at baseline. The donor cohort was predominantly white British with a female majority, and clonal diversity may have been underestimated.

This CDR3 is built from 12 residues. The ends were cut back, 4 bases at V and 4 bases at J, with 7 bases in the middle. This sequence was found in an adult in good health. The chain recombines TRBV12-3 or TRBV12-4 with TRBJ1-2; a weak D match, TRBD1 (5 bases). Specimen: peripheral blood, collected on day 0 of AZD1222 vaccination. The DNA of the CDR3 is TGTGCCAGCAGTTCACAGGTCTATGGCTACACCTTC. Encoded protein: CASSSQVYGYTF.